The sequence of this TCR beta chain was determined in a study of cytomegalovirus exposure and HLA in healthy donors. Germline V gene sequence: CDR1 SNHLY, CDR2 FYNNEI. CDR3 size: 18 residues. V was trimmed by 3 bases and J by 0 bases, leaving 17 bases between them. In the case of this clone: Its target is unknown.

Profiled with immunoSEQ multiplex PCR; TCRdb holds only in-frame clones, not every one. The data contain about 130,000 clones, around nine tenths of them seen just once; the ten biggest clones take up 1.5% to 2.5%. Whole-study results and caveats: Most TCR sequences were rare, but some public TCRs occurred in many donors. The authors confirmed in vitro that three CMV-associated chains were specific for CMV antigens.

The TCR originated in a woman aged 18-29 years in good health and CMV-seronegative. The sample taken for sequencing was PBMCs. The chain couples TRBV2 to TRBJ2-2, with D possibly TRBD1 on 6 matching bases. CDR3 in amino acids: CASSDPAPQGPNTGELFF. The CDR3 DNA follows: TGTGCCAGCAGTGATCCGGCGCCCCAGGGGCCGAACACCGGGGAGCTGTTTTTT.